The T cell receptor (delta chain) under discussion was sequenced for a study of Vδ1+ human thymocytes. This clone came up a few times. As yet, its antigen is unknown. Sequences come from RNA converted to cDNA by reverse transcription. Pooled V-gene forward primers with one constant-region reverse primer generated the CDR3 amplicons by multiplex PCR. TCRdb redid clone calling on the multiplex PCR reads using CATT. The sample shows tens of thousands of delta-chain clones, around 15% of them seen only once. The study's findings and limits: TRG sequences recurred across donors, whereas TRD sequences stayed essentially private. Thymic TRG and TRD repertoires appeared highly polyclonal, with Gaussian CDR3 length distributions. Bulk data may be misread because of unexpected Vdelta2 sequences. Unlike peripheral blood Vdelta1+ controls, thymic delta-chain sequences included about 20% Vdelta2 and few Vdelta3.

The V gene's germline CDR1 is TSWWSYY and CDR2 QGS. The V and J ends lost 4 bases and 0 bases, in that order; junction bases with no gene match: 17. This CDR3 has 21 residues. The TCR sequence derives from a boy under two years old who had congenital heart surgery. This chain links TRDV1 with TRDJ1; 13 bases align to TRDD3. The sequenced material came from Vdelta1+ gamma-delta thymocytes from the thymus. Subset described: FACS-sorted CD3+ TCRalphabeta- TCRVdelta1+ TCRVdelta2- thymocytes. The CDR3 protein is CALGVTFYTGGYAGYTDKLIF. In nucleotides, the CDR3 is TGTGCTCTTGGGGTAACCTTCTACACTGGGGGATACGCGGGTTACACCGATAAACTCATCTTT.